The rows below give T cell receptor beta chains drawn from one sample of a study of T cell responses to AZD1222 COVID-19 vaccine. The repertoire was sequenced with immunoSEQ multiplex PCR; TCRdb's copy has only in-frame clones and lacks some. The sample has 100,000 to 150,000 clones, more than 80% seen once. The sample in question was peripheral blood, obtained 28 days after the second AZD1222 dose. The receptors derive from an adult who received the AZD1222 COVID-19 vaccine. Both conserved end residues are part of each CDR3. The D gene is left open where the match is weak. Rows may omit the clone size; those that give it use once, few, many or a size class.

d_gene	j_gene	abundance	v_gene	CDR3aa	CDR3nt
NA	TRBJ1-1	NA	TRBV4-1	CASSQSRREFLNTEAFF	TGCGCCAGCAGCCAATCCCGCCGTGAATTCTTGAACACTGAAGCTTTCTTT
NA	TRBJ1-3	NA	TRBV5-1	CASSEGNTIYF	TGCGCCAGCAGCGAAGGAAACACCATATATTTT
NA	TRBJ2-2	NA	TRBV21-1	CASRVQGRTGELFF	TGTGCCAGCAGGGTACAGGGGCGCACCGGGGAGCTGTTTTTT
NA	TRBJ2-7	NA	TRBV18	CASSSERYEQYF	TGTGCCAGCTCATCTGAACGCTACGAGCAGTACTTC
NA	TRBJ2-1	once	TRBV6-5	CASTGVGLFF	TGTGCCAGTACCGGGGTGGGGTTGTTCTTC
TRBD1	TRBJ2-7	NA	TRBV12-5	CASGLVRWQGAFEQYF	TGTGCTAGTGGTTTGGTCCGGTGGCAGGGGGCGTTTGAGCAGTACTTC
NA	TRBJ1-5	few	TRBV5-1	CASSLEGGSNQPQHF	TGCGCCAGCAGCTTGGAGGGAGGGAGCAATCAGCCCCAGCATTTT
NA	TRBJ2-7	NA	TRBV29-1	CSVEGRFGDEQYF	TGCAGCGTTGAGGGCAGGTTTGGCGACGAGCAGTACTTC
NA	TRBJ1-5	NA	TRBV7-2	CASSLAPGVNQPQHF	TGTGCCAGCAGCTTAGCGCCGGGAGTCAATCAGCCCCAGCATTTT
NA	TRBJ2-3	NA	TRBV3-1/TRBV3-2	CASSQRGHTDTQYF	TGTGCCAGCAGCCAGCGGGGACACACAGATACGCAGTATTTT
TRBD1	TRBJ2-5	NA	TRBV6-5	CASSYSTGGWGETQYF	TGTGCCAGCAGTTACTCGACAGGGGGCTGGGGGGAGACCCAGTACTTC
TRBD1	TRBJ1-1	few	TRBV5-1	CASSPGQGDTEAFF	TGCGCCAGCAGCCCCGGACAGGGGGACACTGAAGCTTTCTTT
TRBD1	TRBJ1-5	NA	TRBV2	CASRDSFSNQPQHF	TGTGCCAGTCGGGACAGTTTTAGCAATCAGCCCCAGCATTTT
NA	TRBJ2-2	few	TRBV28	CASSLDWAAGRGTGELFF	TGTGCCAGCAGTTTAGATTGGGCGGCGGGCAGGGGTACCGGGGAGCTGTTTTTT
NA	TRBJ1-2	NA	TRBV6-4	CASSDSINSGPLLYTF	TGTGCCAGCAGTGACTCAATTAATTCAGGGCCCCTCCTTTACACCTTC
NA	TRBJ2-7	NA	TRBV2	CASRLRDLNYEQYF	TGTGCCAGCAGGCTCCGGGACCTTAACTACGAGCAGTACTTC
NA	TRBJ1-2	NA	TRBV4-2	CASSPDGPYGYTF	TGTGCCAGCAGCCCGGACGGACCTTATGGCTACACCTTC
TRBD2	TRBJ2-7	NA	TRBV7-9	CASSLVGLAGNYEQYF	TGTGCCAGCAGCTTAGTGGGACTAGCGGGGAACTACGAGCAGTACTTC
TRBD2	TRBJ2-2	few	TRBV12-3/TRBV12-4	CASRRGWTGELFF	TGTGCCAGCAGGCGGGGGTGGACCGGGGAGCTGTTTTTT
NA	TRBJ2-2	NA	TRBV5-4	CASSYLQGTGELFF	TGTGCCAGCAGCTACCTACAGGGAACCGGGGAGCTGTTTTTT
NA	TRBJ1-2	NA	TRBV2	CASRIPGNYGYTF	TGTGCCAGCAGGATACCCGGGAACTATGGCTACACCTTC
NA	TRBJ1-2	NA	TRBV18	CASSPPSAGAVYGYTF	TGTGCCAGCTCACCTCCTTCGGCAGGTGCCGTCTATGGCTACACCTTC
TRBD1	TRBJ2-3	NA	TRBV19	CASSIGTGGDTQYF	TGTGCCAGTAGTATCGGGACAGGGGGCGATACGCAGTATTTT